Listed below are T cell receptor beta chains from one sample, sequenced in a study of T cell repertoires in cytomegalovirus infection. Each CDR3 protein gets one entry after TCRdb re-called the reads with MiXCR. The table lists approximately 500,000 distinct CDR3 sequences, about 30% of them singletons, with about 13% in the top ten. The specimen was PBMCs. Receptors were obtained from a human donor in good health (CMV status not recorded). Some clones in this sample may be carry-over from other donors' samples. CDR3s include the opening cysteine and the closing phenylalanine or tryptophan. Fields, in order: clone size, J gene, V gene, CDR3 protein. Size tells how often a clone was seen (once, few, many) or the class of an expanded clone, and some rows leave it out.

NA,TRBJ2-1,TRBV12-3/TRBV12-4,CASSHSGTRAAYEQFF
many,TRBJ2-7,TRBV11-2,CASSPLDYTGFYEQYF
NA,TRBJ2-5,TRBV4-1,CASSPPRVSRPPQETQYF
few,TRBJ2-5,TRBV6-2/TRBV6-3,CASSWASGMRQETQYF
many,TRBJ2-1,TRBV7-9,CASSLSPTPNEQFF
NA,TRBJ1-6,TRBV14,CASSQVTGGSPLHF
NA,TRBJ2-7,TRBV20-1,CSAPTRYEQYF
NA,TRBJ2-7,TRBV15,CATSRGIQGISPHEQYF
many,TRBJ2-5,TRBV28,CASSTGQETQYF
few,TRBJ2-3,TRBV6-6,CASRTGTYTDTQYF
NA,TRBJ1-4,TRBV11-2,CASTQGVVGEKLFF
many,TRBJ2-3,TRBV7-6,CASSRLAGAVTDTQYF
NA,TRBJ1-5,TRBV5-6,CASSLRGQNQPQHF
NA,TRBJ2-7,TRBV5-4,CASSLEVGMGYEQYF
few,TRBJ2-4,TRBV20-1,CSAREDIQYF
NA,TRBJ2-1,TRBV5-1,CASSDLNEQFF
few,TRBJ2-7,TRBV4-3,CASSQDYREDFPYEQYF
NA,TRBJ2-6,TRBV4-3,CASSQDRTGAGANVLTF
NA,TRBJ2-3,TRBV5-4,CASSLGGRSSTDTQYF
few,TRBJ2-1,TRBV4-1,CASSRDRNEQFF
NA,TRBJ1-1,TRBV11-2,CASRRGTGQLNTEAFF
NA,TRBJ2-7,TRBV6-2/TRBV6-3,CASSYGTSGSKF
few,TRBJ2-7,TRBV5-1,CASSLAPGGYEQYF
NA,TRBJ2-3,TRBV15,CATSLGGQSTDTQYF
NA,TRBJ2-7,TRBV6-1,CASSETGQPYEQYF
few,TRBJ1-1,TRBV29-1,CSVARDRGSEAFF
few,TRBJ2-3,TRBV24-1,CATSDFRNERTQYF
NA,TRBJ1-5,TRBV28,CASSFPAINQPQHF
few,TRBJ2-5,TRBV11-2,CASSFGTSGPQETQYF
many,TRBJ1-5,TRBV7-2,CASSARPNQPQHF
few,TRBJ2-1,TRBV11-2,CASSSSGYEQFF
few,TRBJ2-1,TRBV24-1,CATRKRADNEQFF
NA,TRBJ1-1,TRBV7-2,CASRWDYMNTEAFF
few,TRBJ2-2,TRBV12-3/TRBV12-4,CASSSLRLAGEEVTGELFF
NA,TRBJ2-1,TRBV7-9,CASSLHPGLAGGSEQFF
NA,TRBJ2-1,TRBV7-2,CASSPHPTSGYNEQFF
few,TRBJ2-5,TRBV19,CASSLLAGMGETQYF
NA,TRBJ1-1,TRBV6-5,CASSYERGQMNTEAFF
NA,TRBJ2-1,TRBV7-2,CASSKSSYNEQFF
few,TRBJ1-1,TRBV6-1,CASNTGLGGTGVF